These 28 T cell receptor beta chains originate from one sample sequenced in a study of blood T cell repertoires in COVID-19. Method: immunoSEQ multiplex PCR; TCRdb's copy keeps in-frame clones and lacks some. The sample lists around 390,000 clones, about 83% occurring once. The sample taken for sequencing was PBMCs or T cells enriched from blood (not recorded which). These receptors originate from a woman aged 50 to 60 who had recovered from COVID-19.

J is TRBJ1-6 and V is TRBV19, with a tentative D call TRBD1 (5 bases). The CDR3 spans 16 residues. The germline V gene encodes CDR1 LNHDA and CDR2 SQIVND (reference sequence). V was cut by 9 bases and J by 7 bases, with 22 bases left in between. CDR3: CASHPSGRAGNSPLHF. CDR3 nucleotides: TGTGCCAGCCACCCCTCGGGCAGGGCTGGGAATTCACCCCTCCACTTT.

As DNA, the CDR3 is TGTGCCACCAGCACCCCTCATCAGCCCCAGCATTTT. Translation gives CATSTPHQPQHF. V usage is TRBV15 and J usage is TRBJ1-5, with D unclear. CDR3 length: 12 amino acids. The germline V and J ends were trimmed by 4 bases and 5 bases, with 6 bases remaining between them. CDR1 is LNHNV and CDR2 is YYDKDF in the germline V gene (reference sequence).

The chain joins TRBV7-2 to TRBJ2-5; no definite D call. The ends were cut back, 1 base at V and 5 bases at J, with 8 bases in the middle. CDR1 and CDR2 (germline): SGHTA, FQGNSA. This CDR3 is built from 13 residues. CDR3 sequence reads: CASSLGSRETQYF. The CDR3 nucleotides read TGTGCCAGCAGCTTAGGGTCGCGGGAGACCCAGTACTTC.

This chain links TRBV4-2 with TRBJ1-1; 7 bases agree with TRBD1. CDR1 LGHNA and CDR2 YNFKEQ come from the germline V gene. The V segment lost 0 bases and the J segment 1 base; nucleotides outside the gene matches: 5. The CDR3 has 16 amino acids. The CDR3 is CASSQDPGQPNTEAFF. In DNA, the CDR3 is TGTGCCAGCAGCCAAGACCCGGGACAGCCGAACACTGAAGCTTTCTTT.

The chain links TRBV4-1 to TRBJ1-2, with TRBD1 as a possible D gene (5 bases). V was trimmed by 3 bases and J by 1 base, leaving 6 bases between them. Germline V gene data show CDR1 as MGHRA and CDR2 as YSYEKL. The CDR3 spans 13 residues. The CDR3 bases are TGCGCCAGCAGCCAGACAGATAACTATGGCTACACCTTC. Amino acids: CASSQTDNYGYTF.

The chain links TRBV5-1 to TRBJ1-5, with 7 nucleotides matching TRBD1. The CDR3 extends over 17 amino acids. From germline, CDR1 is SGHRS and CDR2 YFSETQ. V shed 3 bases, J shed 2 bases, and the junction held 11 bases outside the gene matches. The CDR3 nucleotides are TGCGCCAGCAGCTACTTACCTCAGGGGGATGGCAATCAGCCCCAGCATTTT. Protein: CASSYLPQGDGNQPQHF.

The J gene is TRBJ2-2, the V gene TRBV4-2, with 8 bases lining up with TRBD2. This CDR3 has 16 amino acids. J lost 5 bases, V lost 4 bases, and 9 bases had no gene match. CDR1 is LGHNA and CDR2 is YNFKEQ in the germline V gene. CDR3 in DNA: TGTGCCAGCAGCCCGACGGGGACTAGGGGTACCGGGGAGCTGTTTTTT. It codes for CASSPTGTRGTGELFF.

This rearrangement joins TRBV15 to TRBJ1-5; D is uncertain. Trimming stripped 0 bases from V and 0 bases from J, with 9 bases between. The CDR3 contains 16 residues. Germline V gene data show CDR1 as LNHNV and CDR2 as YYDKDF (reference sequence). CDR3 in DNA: TGTGCCACCAGCAGAGAGAGGGAGGTTAGCAATCAGCCCCAGCATTTT. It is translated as CATSREREVSNQPQHF.

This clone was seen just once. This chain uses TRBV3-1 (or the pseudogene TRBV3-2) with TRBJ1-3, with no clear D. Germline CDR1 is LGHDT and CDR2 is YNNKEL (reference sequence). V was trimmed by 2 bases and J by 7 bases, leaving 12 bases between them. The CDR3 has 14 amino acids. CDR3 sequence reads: CASSQLYGVNTIYF. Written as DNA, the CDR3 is TGTGCCAGCAGCCAATTGTACGGGGTCAACACCATATATTTT.

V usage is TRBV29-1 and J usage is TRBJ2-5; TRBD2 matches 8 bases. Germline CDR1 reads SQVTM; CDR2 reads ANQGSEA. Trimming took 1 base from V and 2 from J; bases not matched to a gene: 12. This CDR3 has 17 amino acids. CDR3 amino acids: CSVEGGGLTSGQETQYF. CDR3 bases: TGCAGCGTTGAAGGGGGGGGGCTAACTAGCGGACAAGAGACCCAGTACTTC.

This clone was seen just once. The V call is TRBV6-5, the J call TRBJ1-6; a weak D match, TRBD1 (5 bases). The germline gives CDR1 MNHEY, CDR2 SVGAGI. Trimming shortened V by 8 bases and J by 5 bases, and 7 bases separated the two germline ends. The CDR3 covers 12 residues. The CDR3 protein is CASGGNNSPLHF. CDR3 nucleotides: TGTGCCAGCGGGGGGAATAATTCACCCCTCCACTTT.

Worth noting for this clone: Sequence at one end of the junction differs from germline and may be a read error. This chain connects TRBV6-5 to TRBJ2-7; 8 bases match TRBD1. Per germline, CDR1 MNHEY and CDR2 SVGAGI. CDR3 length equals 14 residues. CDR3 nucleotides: TGTGCCAGCAGTTCGGGACAGGCCTCCAACGAGCAGTACTTC. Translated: CASSSGQASNEQYF.

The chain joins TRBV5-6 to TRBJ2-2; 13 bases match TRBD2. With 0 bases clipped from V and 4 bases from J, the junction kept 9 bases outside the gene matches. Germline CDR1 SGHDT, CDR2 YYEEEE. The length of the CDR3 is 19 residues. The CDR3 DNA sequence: TGTGCCAGCAGCTTGGATGGACTTAGACTAGCGGGGGGCACCGGGGAGCTGTTTTTT. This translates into CASSLDGLRLAGGTGELFF.

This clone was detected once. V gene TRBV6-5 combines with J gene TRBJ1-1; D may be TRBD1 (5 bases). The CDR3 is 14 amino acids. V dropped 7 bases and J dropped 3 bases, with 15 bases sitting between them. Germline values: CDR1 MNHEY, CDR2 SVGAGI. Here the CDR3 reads CASTDIGAYTEAFF. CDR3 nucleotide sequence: TGTGCCAGCACCGACATTGGGGCATACACTGAAGCTTTCTTT.

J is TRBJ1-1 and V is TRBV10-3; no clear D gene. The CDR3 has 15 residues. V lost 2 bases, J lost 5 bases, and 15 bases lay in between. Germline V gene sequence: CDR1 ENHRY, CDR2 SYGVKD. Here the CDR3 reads CAISESGVARTEAFF. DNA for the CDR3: TGTGCCATCAGTGAGAGCGGGGTCGCGAGAACTGAAGCTTTCTTT.

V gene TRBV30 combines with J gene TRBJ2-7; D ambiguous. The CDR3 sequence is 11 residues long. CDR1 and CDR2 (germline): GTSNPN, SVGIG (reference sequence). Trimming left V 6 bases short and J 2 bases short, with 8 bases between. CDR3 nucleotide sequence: TGTGCCTGTGAGATAACCTACGAGCAGTACTTC. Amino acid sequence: CACEITYEQYF.

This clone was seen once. The chain's CDR3 is CASSSRSGLADLAKNIQYF. The CDR3 coding sequence is TGTGCCAGTAGCTCTCGTTCGGGACTAGCGGATCTAGCCAAAAACATTCAGTACTTC. The chain couples TRBV19 to TRBJ2-4, with 11 bases fitting TRBD2. The CDR3 has 19 residues. Germline CDR1 is LNHDA and CDR2 is SQIVND (reference sequence). The J segment lost 0 bases and the V segment lost 6 bases, leaving 13 bases of the junction unmatched.

The CDR3 region has the DNA TGTGCCAGCAGCGCCAACAGGGCCGGATCACCCCTCCACTTT. Translated: CASSANRAGSPLHF. This chain connects TRBV6-5 to TRBJ1-6, with a weak D call TRBD1 (6 bases). Germline V lookup: CDR1 MNHEY, CDR2 SVGAGI. The V and J ends lost 6 bases and 10 bases respectively, with 16 bases between them. The CDR3 is 14 residues long.

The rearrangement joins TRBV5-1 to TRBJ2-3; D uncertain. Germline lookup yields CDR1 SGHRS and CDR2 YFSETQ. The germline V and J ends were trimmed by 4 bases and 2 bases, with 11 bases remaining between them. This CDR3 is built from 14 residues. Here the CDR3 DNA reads TGCGCCAGCAGCCTTACCTACTACACAGATACGCAGTATTTT. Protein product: CASSLTYYTDTQYF. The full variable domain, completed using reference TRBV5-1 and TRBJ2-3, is KAGVTQTPRYLIKTRGQQVTLSCSPISGHRSVSWYQQTPGQGLQFLFEYFSETQRNKGNFPGRFSGRQFSNSRSEMNVSTLELGDSALYLCASSLTYYTDTQYFGPGTRLTVL.

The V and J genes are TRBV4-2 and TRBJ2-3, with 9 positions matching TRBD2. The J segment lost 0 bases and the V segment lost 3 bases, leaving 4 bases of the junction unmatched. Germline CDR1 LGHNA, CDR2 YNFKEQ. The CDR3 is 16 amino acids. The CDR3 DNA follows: TGTGCCAGCAGCCAGAGGGCGGGGGGGAGCACAGATACGCAGTATTTT. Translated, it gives CASSQRAGGSTDTQYF.

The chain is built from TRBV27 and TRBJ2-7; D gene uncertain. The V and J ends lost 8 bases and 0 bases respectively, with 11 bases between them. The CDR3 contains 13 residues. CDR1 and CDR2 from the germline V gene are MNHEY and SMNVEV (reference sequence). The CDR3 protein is CASGSPGSYEQYF. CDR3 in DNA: TGTGCCAGCGGTTCGCCAGGCTCCTACGAGCAGTACTTC.

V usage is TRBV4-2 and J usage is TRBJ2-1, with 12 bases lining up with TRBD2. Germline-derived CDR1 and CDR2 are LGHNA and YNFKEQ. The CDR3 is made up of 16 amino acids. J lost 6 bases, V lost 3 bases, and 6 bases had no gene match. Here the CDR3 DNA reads TGTGCCAGCAGCCAGCAACTAGCGGGGGGAAGCAATGAGCAGTTCTTC. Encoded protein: CASSQQLAGGSNEQFF.

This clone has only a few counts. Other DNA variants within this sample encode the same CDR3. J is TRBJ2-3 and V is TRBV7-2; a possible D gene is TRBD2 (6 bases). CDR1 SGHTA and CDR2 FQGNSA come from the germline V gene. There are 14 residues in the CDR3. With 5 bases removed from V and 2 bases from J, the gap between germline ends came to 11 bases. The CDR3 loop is CASSPGLITDTQYF. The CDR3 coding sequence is TGTGCCAGCAGCCCGGGACTGATCACAGATACGCAGTATTTT.

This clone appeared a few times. In DNA form, the CDR3 reads TGTGCCAGCAGCTTGGGACCGGGGAACTATGGCTACACCTTC. Its protein product is CASSLGPGNYGYTF. V gene TRBV5-6 combines with J gene TRBJ1-2; unclear D gene. Germline lookup yields CDR1 SGHDT and CDR2 YYEEEE. This CDR3 has 14 amino acids. Trimming took off 0 bases at V and 2 bases at J, with 8 bases between the two ends.

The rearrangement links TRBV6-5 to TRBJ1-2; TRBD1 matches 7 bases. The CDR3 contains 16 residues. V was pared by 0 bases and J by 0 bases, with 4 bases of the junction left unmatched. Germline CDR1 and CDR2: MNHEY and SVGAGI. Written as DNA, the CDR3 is TGTGCCAGCAGTTACTCAAAAGGGGGCACTAACTATGGCTACACCTTC. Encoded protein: CASSYSKGGTNYGYTF.

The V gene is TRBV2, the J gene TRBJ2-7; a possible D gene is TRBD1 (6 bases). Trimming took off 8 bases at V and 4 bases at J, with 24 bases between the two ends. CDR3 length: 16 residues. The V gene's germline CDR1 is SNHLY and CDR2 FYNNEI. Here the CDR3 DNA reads TGTGCCAGCGATGGGGGCACGGAGGTAATACATTACGAGCAGTACTTC. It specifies CASDGGTEVIHYEQYF.

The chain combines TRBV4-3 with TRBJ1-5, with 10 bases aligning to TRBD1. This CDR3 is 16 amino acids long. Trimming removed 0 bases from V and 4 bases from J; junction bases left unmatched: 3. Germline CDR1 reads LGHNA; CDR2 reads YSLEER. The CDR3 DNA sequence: TGCGCCAGCAGCCAAGAAGACAGGGGGCGAAATCAGCCCCAGCATTTT. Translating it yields CASSQEDRGRNQPQHF.

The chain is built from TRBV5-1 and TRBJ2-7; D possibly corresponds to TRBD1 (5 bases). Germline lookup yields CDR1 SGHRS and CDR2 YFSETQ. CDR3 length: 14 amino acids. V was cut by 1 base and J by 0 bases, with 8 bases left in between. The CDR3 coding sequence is TGCGCCAGCAGCTTGTCAACAGGCTCCTACGAGCAGTACTTC. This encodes CASSLSTGSYEQYF.